Listed below are T cell receptor beta chains from one sample, sequenced in a study of blood T cell repertoires in COVID-19. TCRdb keeps only in-frame clones here, not all; method: immunoSEQ multiplex PCR. The sample has around 190,000 clones; approximately 91% are singletons. The material sequenced was peripheral blood. The receptors were sampled from a man in his fifties or sixties with COVID-19, enrolled during active disease. CDR3s include the opening cysteine and the closing phenylalanine or tryptophan. A D gene is named only where the DNA matches it firmly. For some rows the clone size is stated as once, few or many, or as a class when expanded; others skip it.

j_call d_call clone_size v_call cdr3_nt cdr3_aa
TRBJ1-2 TRBD1 . TRBV2 TGTGCCAGCAGAGGACAGGGGTCTAACTATGGCTACACCTTC CASRGQGSNYGYTF
TRBJ2-7 TRBD1 . TRBV6-5 TGTGCCAGCAGCCTTAAAGGGACAGGGGAGCAGTACTTC CASSLKGTGEQYF
TRBJ2-7 TRBD1 . TRBV7-9 TGTGCCAGCAAACCACAGGGGGTGGGTGAGCAGTACTTC CASKPQGVGEQYF
TRBJ2-1 TRBD1 . TRBV5-4 TGTGCCAGCAGTACGGGACAGGGTCTGGGCAATGAGCAGTTCTTC CASSTGQGLGNEQFF
TRBJ2-2 TRBD2 few TRBV6-1 TGTGCCAGCAGTGCCACCGCTAGCGGGAGGGCCCCGACCGGGGAGCTGTTTTTT CASSATASGRAPTGELFF
TRBJ2-7 TRBD1 . TRBV19 TGTGCCAGTAGTCCGCAGACAGGGACCTACGAGCAGTACTTC CASSPQTGTYEQYF
TRBJ2-3 . . TRBV19 TGTGCCAGTAGTAGCACCGAGGGGGGGAGAGATACGCAGTATTTT CASSSTEGGRDTQYF
TRBJ2-1 TRBD1 once TRBV6-5 TGTGCCAGCAGTACGGGACAGGGATACAATGAGCAGTTCTTC CASSTGQGYNEQFF
TRBJ2-5 . . TRBV5-1 TGCGCCAGCAGCTTGGCCGCAGGGAAAGAGACCCAGTACTTC CASSLAAGKETQYF
TRBJ1-5 . . TRBV6-6 TGTGCCAGCAGTTTCCAGACTGGGCAGCCCCAGCATTTT CASSFQTGQPQHF
TRBJ2-1 . . TRBV7-3 TGTGCCAGCAGCTCGCCCGGGTATGAGCAGTTCTTC CASSSPGYEQFF
TRBJ1-6 . few TRBV3-1/TRBV3-2 TGTGCCAGCAGCCAAGATGAGTCACCCCTCCACTTT CASSQDESPLHF
TRBJ2-7 . . TRBV3-1/TRBV3-2 TGTGCCAGCAGCCAAGATGAGGCTAGCCCTACTTTC CASSQDEASPTF
TRBJ1-6 . . TRBV7-8 TGTGCCAGCAGCTCGAAACCCGGTCGAGGTGCACCCCTCCACTTT CASSSKPGRGAPLHF
TRBJ2-3 . . TRBV9 TGTGCCAGCAGCGTAGGCTCGGGGGTCAGCACAGATACGCAGTATTTT CASSVGSGVSTDTQYF
TRBJ1-5 TRBD1 . TRBV19 TGTGCCAGCAGTGGGACAGGGGGCAATCAGCCCCAGCATTTT CASSGTGGNQPQHF
TRBJ2-3 . . TRBV7-2 TGTGCCAGCAGCTTAGGAGCGGTGGCAGATACGCAGTATTTT CASSLGAVADTQYF
TRBJ2-7 TRBD1 . TRBV10-1 TGCGCCAGCAGTGGGGGACAGGTCCCCTACGAGCAGTACTTC CASSGGQVPYEQYF
TRBJ2-1 . . TRBV12-5 TGTGCTAGTGGGCACTCGGACGCCTGGACTTACAATGAGCAGTTCTTC CASGHSDAWTYNEQFF
TRBJ2-7 TRBD2 . TRBV11-2 TGTGCCAGCAGCCCCAGTGGGAAGGGGAGGGACGAGCAGTACTTC CASSPSGKGRDEQYF
TRBJ1-2 TRBD1 . TRBV10-2 TGCGCCAGCAGTCTCGACAGGGCATACGTTCTGGCTTATGGCTACACCTTC CASSLDRAYVLAYGYTF
TRBJ1-5 TRBD1 . TRBV6-5 TGTGCCAGCAGGCGCGGACAGGGCCATCAGCCCCAGCATTTT CASRRGQGHQPQHF
TRBJ1-1 . . TRBV6-6 TGTGCCAGCAGTCGAACAGGGATGGGACCTGAAGCTTTCTTT CASSRTGMGPEAFF
TRBJ2-1 TRBD2 . TRBV5-1 TGCGCCAGCAGCGTACTAGCGGCCCGTAGCAATGAGCAGTTCTTC CASSVLAARSNEQFF
TRBJ2-2 TRBD2 . TRBV6-5 TGTGCCAGCAGTTACCCCCGGCTAGCGGGGACCGGGGAGCTGTTTTTT CASSYPRLAGTGELFF
TRBJ2-1 . . TRBV11-2 TGTGCCAGCAGCTTAGTTAGCGCGACTTACAATGAGCAGTTCTTC CASSLVSATYNEQFF